This T cell receptor beta chain is drawn from a study of blood T cell repertoires in COVID-19. For the study at large: COVID-19 samples from acute and convalescent phases originated in the United States, Italy and Spain.

With V trimmed by 7 bases and J by 2 bases, 10 bases remained unmatched. The CDR3 runs to 15 residues. Germline loops: CDR1 SGHRS, CDR2 YFSETQ. Original handling: Amplifying reference gene primers gave estimates of nucleated cell counts. Sequencing used immunoSEQ multiplex PCR; TCRdb keeps in-frame clones, though not all of them. That table gives V, J and clone size, and the DNA gave D and trimming. Of around 130,000 clones detected, 82% appear once; the ten largest clones hold less than 4.5%. The V gene is TRBV5-1, the J gene TRBJ2-3, with 7 bases lining up with TRBD1. The source is a woman at least 80 years old with acute or convalescent COVID-19. What was sequenced was peripheral blood. This chain's CDR3 is CASGPAGGFTDTQYF. CDR3 in DNA: TGCGCCAGCGGACCCGCAGGGGGATTCACAGATACGCAGTATTTT.